One TCR beta chain is described in this entry. The specificity of this receptor is unknown. No base-level quality is on record; no much larger clone is a single base apart. This record comes from a study of CD8 T cells in Susac syndrome (dated by TCRdb to 2018 to 2020). Regarding the study in general: Among the Susac syndrome patients who were sequenced, clinically active disease was present in 5 or 6 and clinical remission was observed in fewer than 10. At blood withdrawal, Susac syndrome patients were either therapy-naive, taking corticosteroids (in some cases with IVIg as well), or taking IVIg alone. Repertoire sequencing was used to test whether CD8+ T cell activation and differentiation in Susac syndrome was antigen driven. The investigation overall reported the following: The TCR sequencing and HLA analysis was acknowledged to have included a relatively small number of individuals. No clonal expansion was detected in the CD4+ T cell repertoire of Susac syndrome patients.

The V end loses 7 bases and the J end loses 6 bases, and a stretch of 25 bases separates them. The CDR3, cysteine through phenylalanine, is 16 amino acids long. The retained sequence is limited to the CDR3, 48 bases, with the frame set at the first base. Based on the germline V gene, the CDR1 and CDR2 sequences are SQVTM and ANQGSEA. RNA was extracted using the RNeasy kit, and roughly 0.5 to 1 ug of the RNA was reverse transcribed with random hexamers. TCR beta CDR3 regions were amplified with the immunoSEQ multiplex PCR assay covering 54 Vbeta and 13 Jbeta segments. To correct PCR amplification bias, a synthetic template baseline was used for both primer optimization and computational correction. In the paper's pipeline: Reads were annotated to V, D and J genes per IMGT and analyzed with immunoSEQ Analyzer, keeping only productive sequences. Clonality was calculated as one minus the Shannon entropy normalized by log2 of the number of productive unique sequences. For each patient and control, public and private clones were evaluated within the 100 most prevalent clones. Clones were defined as Susac-specific if absent from the healthy and MS cohorts, from more than 900 published viral clones and from other ImmuneACCESS disease sequences. TCRdb reprocessing: public reads trimmed at Q25 with fastp, clones called with MiXCR, in-frame beta chains kept. Duplicate CDR3 protein sequences are folded into a single record with the most common DNA and genes. TCRdb, rather than the study authors, made the V and J calls. The sample table records 170,000 or so distinct CDR3 sequences; approximately 94% of these occur just once. The ten largest clones take up roughly 0.11% of the sample.

Peripheral blood CD8+ and CD4+ T cells from healthy donors, Susac syndrome patients and multiple sclerosis patients were profiled by high-throughput TCR beta sequencing. The Susac syndrome patients fulfilled recently defined diagnostic criteria for definite or probable disease. CD8+ TEMRA cells were enriched by FACS, while bulk CD8+ and CD4+ T cells were purified by magnetic negative isolation. Blood was drawn into EDTA tubes, processed within 24 hours, and PBMCs were isolated by density gradient centrifugation. PBMCs destined for TCR sequencing were cryopreserved in liquid nitrogen and later thawed in a 37 °C water bath. A purity of at least 90% was achieved for sorted or isolated CD4+, CD8+ and CD8+ TEMRA cells.

Input material: CD4+ T cells from PBMCs. In this chain, TRBV29-1 is recombined with TRBJ2-1; the D gene is possibly TRBD1 or TRBD2, each agreeing over 5 bases. This receptor was identified in a human donor with Susac syndrome. The DNA sequence is as follows: TGCAGCGGCGCCAGGTACGGGACCGAGTATCCCAATGAGCAGTTCTTC. Its translation reads: CSGARYGTEYPNEQFF.